These 18 T cell receptor beta chains were all obtained from the same sample, sequenced in a study of cytomegalovirus exposure and HLA in healthy donors. PCR used 60 Vbeta primers and 13 Jbeta primers. Libraries were prepared by immunoSEQ multiplex PCR; TCRdb keeps only in-frame clonotypes and omits some of them. The sample yields fewer than 120,000 clones, roughly 80% seen once. The sequencing sample was made of PBMCs. All receptors come from a woman aged 25 to 39 in good health and CMV-seronegative.

This chain connects TRBV6-5 to TRBJ1-6; possible D gene TRBD1, 5 bases. V was clipped by 5 bases and J by 6 bases, with 14 bases between them. CDR1 and CDR2 from the germline V gene are MNHEY and SVGAGI. This CDR3 is 15 amino acids long. CDR3 amino acids: CASSRLSQGNSPLHF. The CDR3 DNA follows: TGTGCCAGCAGTCGCTTATCCCAGGGTAATTCACCCCTCCACTTT.

The chain is built from TRBV18 and TRBJ2-7, with a tentative D call TRBD1 (5 bases). V lost 3 bases and J lost 9, with 18 bases in between. In germline, CDR1 is KGHSH, CDR2 LQKENI. The CDR3 totals 14 residues. DNA of the CDR3: TGTGCCAGCTCACCCCCGACAGTAGGATCCGGGCAGTACTTC. Amino acids: CASSPPTVGSGQYF.

In its sample, this clone was seen once. This chain joins TRBV6-8 and TRBJ1-1; 12 bases match TRBD1. CDR1 is MNHGY and CDR2 is SAAAGT in the germline V gene. The ends lost 2 bases at V and 1 base at J; junction bases unmatched: 14. This CDR3 has 20 amino acids. CDR3 region: CASSYSGTGGLKPRNTEAFF. In nucleotides, the CDR3 is TGTGCCAGCAGTTACAGCGGGACAGGGGGCCTTAAACCCAGGAACACTGAAGCTTTCTTT.

V is TRBV28 and J is TRBJ1-1, with D possibly matching TRBD1 (5 bases). Per germline, CDR1 MDHEN and CDR2 SYDVKM. The CDR3 is 12 amino acids. Trimming cost V 7 bases and J 4 bases, with 10 bases left between them. The CDR3 DNA sequence: TGTGCCAGCAACACGGGGGTCACTGAAGCTTTCTTT. Protein sequence: CASNTGVTEAFF.

The chain joins TRBV11-2 to TRBJ1-3, with D unclear. In germline, CDR1 is SGHAT, CDR2 FQNNGV. The V gene lost 1 base and the J gene lost 0 bases, with 7 bases spanning the gap. The CDR3 covers 15 residues. CDR3 region: CASSLGGVSGNTIYF. For the CDR3, the DNA is TGTGCCAGCAGCTTAGGTGGAGTCTCTGGAAACACCATATATTTT.

The J gene is TRBJ1-5, the V gene TRBV30; perhaps TRBD1 as D (5 bases). CDR3 length: 13 residues. V was shortened by 0 bases and J by 6 bases, with 9 bases between the two germline ends. The germline V gene has CDR1 GTSNPN and CDR2 SVGIG (reference sequence). The CDR3 DNA is TGTGCCTGGAGTGTATCAAGGGGTCAGCCCCAGCATTTT. Its protein is CAWSVSRGQPQHF.

In its sample, this clone was seen once. The chain is built from TRBV30 and TRBJ1-4, with TRBD1 matching over 8 bases. CDR1 GTSNPN and CDR2 SVGIG come from the germline V gene (reference sequence). The J segment lost 7 bases and the V segment lost 0 bases, leaving 7 bases of the junction unmatched. The CDR3 contains 15 residues. The CDR3 DNA reads as TGTGCCTGGAGTGTTTCAGGGGGCGCGGGTGAAAAACTGTTTTTT. Translated, it gives CAWSVSGGAGEKLFF.

The chain employs TRBV19 and TRBJ2-1; perhaps TRBD1 as D (5 bases). There are 14 residues in the CDR3. V was clipped by 7 bases and J by 7 bases, with 17 bases between them. Germline CDR1 and CDR2: LNHDA and SQIVND (reference sequence). CDR3 in DNA: TGTGCCAGTACGGTTGGGCAGGGAAGGAATGAGCAGTTCTTC. This translates into CASTVGQGRNEQFF.

The chain employs TRBV6-5 and TRBJ2-5; 7 positions agree with TRBD1. CDR1 and CDR2 from the germline V gene are MNHEY and SVGAGI. The CDR3 is 13 residues long. With 9 bases clipped from V and 3 bases from J, the junction kept 7 bases outside the gene matches. CDR3 sequence (DNA): TGTGCCAGTCGCAGGGGGTTTAAAGAGACCCAGTACTTC. Translated, it gives CASRRGFKETQYF.

The rearrangement links TRBV6-4 to TRBJ1-6, with D unresolved. CDR1 MRHNA and CDR2 SNTAGT come from the germline V gene. The CDR3 runs 14 residues. Trimming shortened V by 7 bases and J by 10 bases, and 17 bases separated the two germline ends. The CDR3 bases are TGTGCCAGCATCGAAAGGGAGTGTGTGTCACCCCTCCACTTT. Translating gives CASIERECVSPLHF.

CDR3 DNA: TGTGCCAGCAGCTTTCACGGGCTAGCGGAACCGAATACGCAGTATTTT. This encodes CASSFHGLAEPNTQYF. V and J are TRBV5-4 and TRBJ2-3; 7 nucleotides line up with TRBD2. CDR1 is SGHNT, CDR2 YYREEE, per germline (reference sequence). The CDR3 has 16 amino acids. V was pared by 2 bases and J by 7 bases, with 13 bases of the junction left unmatched.

This clone appeared once. The chain uses TRBV9 and TRBJ1-6; D is perhaps TRBD1 (6 bases). Trimming cost V 5 bases and J 4 bases, with 10 bases left between them. CDR3 length: 14 residues. CDR1 is SGDLS and CDR2 is YYNGEE in the germline V gene. CDR3 amino acids: CASSLQGYNSPLHF. Here the CDR3 DNA reads TGTGCCAGCAGTCTTCAGGGGTATAATTCACCCCTCCACTTT.

V usage is TRBV6-5 and J usage is TRBJ1-1; 7 nucleotides line up with TRBD1. V was clipped by 6 bases and J by 4 bases; unmatched bases: 11. The length of the CDR3 is 15 residues. From germline, CDR1 is MNHEY and CDR2 SVGAGI. The CDR3 here is CASRPTGAGGTEAFF. The CDR3, as DNA: TGTGCCAGCAGACCGACCGGGGCAGGGGGCACTGAAGCTTTCTTT.

This sequence joins TRBV7-9 and TRBJ1-1; 7 positions agree with TRBD1. The germline gives CDR1 SEHNR, CDR2 FQNEAQ (reference sequence). This CDR3 is built from 15 residues. The ends lost 5 bases at V and 5 bases at J; junction bases unmatched: 11. CDR3 nucleotide sequence: TGTGCCAGCAGCCCCGGCGCATCAGGGGGTACTGAAGCTTTCTTT. Protein: CASSPGASGGTEAFF.

This CDR3 reads CASFAGSGGYGYTF. CDR3 bases: TGTGCCAGCTTTGCCGGGTCCGGGGGCTATGGCTACACCTTC. The genes are TRBV27 and TRBJ1-2; D might be TRBD1 (5 bases). V was shortened by 8 bases and J by 4 bases, with 17 bases between the two germline ends. The germline V gene encodes CDR1 MNHEY and CDR2 SMNVEV (reference sequence). The CDR3 spans 14 residues.

The genes are TRBV29-1 and TRBJ2-7, with 10 bases fitting TRBD2. The CDR3 consists of 15 residues. Germline V gene sequence: CDR1 SQVTM, CDR2 ANQGSEA. The V gene end was trimmed by 0 bases and the J gene end by 0 bases; junction bases not matched to a gene: 2. CDR3 protein: CSVEEASGGSYEQYF. DNA of the CDR3: TGCAGCGTTGAAGAGGCTAGCGGGGGCTCCTACGAGCAGTACTTC.

The rearrangement joins TRBV15 to TRBJ1-2, with D uncertain. The germline V gene has CDR1 LNHNV and CDR2 YYDKDF (reference sequence). The CDR3 contains 14 residues. V was pared by 3 bases and J by 8 bases, with 16 bases between. The CDR3 protein is CATSREELVGGYTF. The CDR3 nucleotides read TGTGCCACCAGCAGGGAGGAACTCGTAGGCGGCTACACCTTC.

J is TRBJ2-2 and V is TRBV7-8; TRBD2 aligns across 7 bases. The V gene's germline CDR1 is SGHVS and CDR2 FQNEAQ. Trimming at V came to 4 bases and at J to 4 bases, leaving 12 bases not matched to a gene. The length of the CDR3 is 17 residues. The CDR3 spells CASSSMGGLESTGELFF. The CDR3 DNA reads TGTGCCAGCAGCTCAATGGGAGGACTAGAGAGCACCGGGGAGCTGTTTTTT.